This paragraph covers one T cell receptor beta chain sequence. Its specificity is not known. Repertoires were generated with immunoSEQ multiplex PCR, while TCRdb's copy carries only in-frame clones and drops some. The sample shows around 100,000 clones, more than 90% of them seen only once. This specimen belongs to a study of T cell responses to AZD1222 COVID-19 vaccine. Overall study results and limits: Reportedly, close to half of spike-specific TCRs are directed against unmutated variant regions.

Germline V gene sequence: CDR1 SGHDN, CDR2 FVKESK. CDR3 length: 15 amino acids. Unmatched junction bases numbered 6, after V lost 4 bases and J lost 6 bases. The gene calls are TRBV14 and TRBJ2-3; 11 nucleotides align to TRBD1. The TCR sequence derives from an adult in good health. Sequencing was performed on peripheral blood, taken on day 0 of AZD1222 vaccination. The CDR3 protein is CASSPMDRGRDTQYF. Here the CDR3 DNA reads TGTGCCAGCAGCCCCATGGACAGGGGGCGGGATACGCAGTATTTT.